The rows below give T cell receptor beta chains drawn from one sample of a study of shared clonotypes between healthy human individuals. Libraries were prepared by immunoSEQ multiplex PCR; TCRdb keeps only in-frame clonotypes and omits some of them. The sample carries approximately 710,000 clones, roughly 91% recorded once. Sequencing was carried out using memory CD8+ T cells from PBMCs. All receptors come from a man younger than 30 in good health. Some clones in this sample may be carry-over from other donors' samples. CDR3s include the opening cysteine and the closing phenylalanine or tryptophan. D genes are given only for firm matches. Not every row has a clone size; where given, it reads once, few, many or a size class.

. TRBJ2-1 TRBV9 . TGTGCCAGCAGCGCCAGATTCGGGTCTAGCTCCTACAATGAGCAGTTCTTC CASSARFGSSSYNEQFF
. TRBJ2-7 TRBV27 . TGTGCCAGCAGTCCCCAGGGGGGCTCCTACGAGCAGTACTTC CASSPQGGSYEQYF
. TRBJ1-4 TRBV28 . TGTGCCAGCTCCGAGCGGGGGGGTTCAACTGATGAAAAACTGTTTTTT CASSERGGSTDEKLFF
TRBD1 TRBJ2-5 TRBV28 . TGTGCCAGCAGGCGGACAGGGCCGGAGACCCAGTACTTC CASRRTGPETQYF
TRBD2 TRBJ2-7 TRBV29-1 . TGCAGCGTTGAAGGTGGGGCTCTAGCGGGAGTTCCCTACGAGCAGTACTTC CSVEGGALAGVPYEQYF
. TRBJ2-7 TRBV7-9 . TGTGCCAGCAGCTTAAACACCTACGAGCAGTACTTC CASSLNTYEQYF
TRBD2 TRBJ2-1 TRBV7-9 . TGTGCCAGCAGCCCCACCGGGACTAGCGGGAGCGGTGAGCAGTTCTTC CASSPTGTSGSGEQFF
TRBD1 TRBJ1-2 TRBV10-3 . TGTGCCATCAGACAGAAGGATGGACAGGGGGACGGCTACACCTTC CAIRQKDGQGDGYTF
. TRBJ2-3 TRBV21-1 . TGTGCCAGCAGAAAGGATGCTACAGTCATGCAAGATACGCAGTATTTT CASRKDATVMQDTQYF
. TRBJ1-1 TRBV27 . TGTGCCAGCAGTTATAACCGGGACCCGGGGGCGGAAGCTTTCTTT CASSYNRDPGAEAFF
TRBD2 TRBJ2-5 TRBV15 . TGTGCCACCACCCCAAGGAGGGGTAGCGGGGAAGGGGAGACCCAGTACTTC CATTPRRGSGEGETQYF
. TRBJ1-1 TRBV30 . TGTGCCTGGAGTGTTGGCTGGAACACTGAAGCTTTCTTT CAWSVGWNTEAFF
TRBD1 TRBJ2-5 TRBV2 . TGTGCCAACGACGGGGACAGTCAGACCCAGTACTTC CANDGDSQTQYF
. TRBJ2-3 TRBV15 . TGTGCCACCAGCATGGCCCGAGATTCTAGCACAGATACGCAGTATTTT CATSMARDSSTDTQYF
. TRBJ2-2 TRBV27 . TGTGCCAGCAGTTTATCGTTTAGCACCGGGGAGCTGTTTTTT CASSLSFSTGELFF
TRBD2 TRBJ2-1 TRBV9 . TGTGCCAGCAGCGGAGGGACTAGCGGGAGATCCGATGAGCAGTTCTTC CASSGGTSGRSDEQFF
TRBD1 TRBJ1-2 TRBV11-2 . TGTGCCAGCAGCTCCCCGGACAGGGGGCGGGTTGGCTACACCTTC CASSSPDRGRVGYTF
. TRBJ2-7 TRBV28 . TGTGCCAGCAGTTTATCCTCTGAGGGGTCCTACGAGCAGTACTTC CASSLSSEGSYEQYF
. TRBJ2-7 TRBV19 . TGTGCCAGTAGTATCTGGGCAGGGCCGGCCTACGAGCAGTACTTC CASSIWAGPAYEQYF
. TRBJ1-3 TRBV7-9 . TGTGCCGGTAGGGGCAGCTTTTCTGGAAACACCATATATTTT CAGRGSFSGNTIYF
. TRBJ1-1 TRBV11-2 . TGTGCCAGCAGCTCAATCATGGGCAGGCTCACTGAAGCTTTCTTT CASSSIMGRLTEAFF
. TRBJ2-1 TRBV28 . TGTGCCAGCAGTTTTGCAGGAAGGGGACCAAACAATGAGCAGTTCTTC CASSFAGRGPNNEQFF
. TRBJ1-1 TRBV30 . TGTGCCTGGAGTGGAAACAGGAACACTGAAGCTTTCTTT CAWSGNRNTEAFF
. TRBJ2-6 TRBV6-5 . TGTGCCAGCACCAAGGATTCTGGGGCCAACGTCCTGACTTTC CASTKDSGANVLTF
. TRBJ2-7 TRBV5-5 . TGTGCCAGCAGCTTGGTGATCGACACAGCCTACGAGCAGTACTTC CASSLVIDTAYEQYF
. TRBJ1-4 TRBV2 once TGTGCCAGCAGTGAGGGCGGGGATCTTAATGAAAAACTGTTTTTT CASSEGGDLNEKLFF
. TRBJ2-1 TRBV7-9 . TGTGCCAGCAGCTTAATGGGACTCGACTCCTACAATGAGCAGTTCTTC CASSLMGLDSYNEQFF
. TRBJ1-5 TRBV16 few TGTGCCAGCAGCTCACGACTTCCACCGCAGGGCAATCAGCCCCAGCATTTT CASSSRLPPQGNQPQHF
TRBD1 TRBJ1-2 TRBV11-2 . TGTGCCAGCAGCTTAGGACGGACAGGGGGTGCCTATGGCTACACCTTC CASSLGRTGGAYGYTF
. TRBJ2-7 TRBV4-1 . TGCGCCAGCAGCCTCCGGGGCTCCTACGAGCAGTACTTC CASSLRGSYEQYF
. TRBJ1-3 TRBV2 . TGTGCCAGCAGTAGGAGCAAGGACAGCTCTGGAAACACCATATATTTT CASSRSKDSSGNTIYF
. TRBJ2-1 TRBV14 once TGTGCCAGCAGCCACCGCCAGAGGGTTTACAATGAGCAGTTCTTC CASSHRQRVYNEQFF
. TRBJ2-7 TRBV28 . TGTGCCAGCAGTTCAGGGGTGGGCGAGCAGTACTTC CASSSGVGEQYF
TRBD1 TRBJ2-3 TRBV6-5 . TGTGCCAGCAGCCGGGACAGCTTGGCTATAGATACGCAGTATTTT CASSRDSLAIDTQYF
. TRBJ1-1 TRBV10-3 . TGTGCCATCAGGGAGGGGGGCACTGAAGCTTTCTTT CAIREGGTEAFF
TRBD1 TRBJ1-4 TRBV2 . TGTGCCAGCATCGGGGACAGGGGAGGGGATGAAAAACTGTTTTTT CASIGDRGGDEKLFF
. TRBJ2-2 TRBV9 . TGTGCCAGCAGCGTAGATTCGCCCGGGGAGCTGTTTTTT CASSVDSPGELFF